A single sample is the source of the 13 T cell receptor beta chains below, sequenced in a study of siplizumab effects on memory and regulatory T cells. Sequencing used immunoSEQ multiplex PCR; TCRdb keeps in-frame clones, though not all of them. The table has approximately 50,000 clones, approximately 93% seen once. The sample was CD8+ T cells sorted from blood. These receptors were taken from a human donor in good health.

This rearrangement joins TRBV10-3 to TRBJ1-2; 10 bases map to TRBD1. The CDR3 sequence is 12 residues long. Germline V gene sequence: CDR1 ENHRY, CDR2 SYGVKD. The ends lost 11 bases at V and 7 bases at J; junction bases unmatched: 7. The chain's CDR3 is CAARQGASGYTF. Written as DNA, the CDR3 is TGTGCCGCCCGACAGGGGGCCAGTGGCTACACCTTC.

About this clone itself: This CDR3 is also generated by other DNA sequences in the sample. The V and J genes are TRBV9 and TRBJ2-1; D not resolved. The V end was cut by 2 bases, the J end by 1 base, with 7 bases between. There are 14 residues in the CDR3. The germline CDR1 and CDR2 sequences are SGDLS and YYNGEE. CDR3 DNA: TGTGCCAGCAGCGTGGGTCAATCCTACAATGAGCAGTTCTTC. It translates to CASSVGQSYNEQFF.

The gene calls are TRBV6-6 and TRBJ2-3, with 11 bases matching TRBD1. The CDR3 contains 15 residues. Germline V gene sequence: CDR1 MNHNY, CDR2 SVGAGI (reference sequence). Trimming cost V 5 bases and J 4 bases; bases outside gene matches: 5. Here the CDR3 DNA reads TGTGCCAGCAGTCAAGGGACAGGGGGTTCAGATACGCAGTATTTT. Translated, it gives CASSQGTGGSDTQYF.

This sequence joins TRBV18 and TRBJ2-1; D remains unclear. Germline-derived CDR1 and CDR2 are KGHSH and LQKENI. The V and J ends lost 4 bases and 7 bases respectively, with 14 bases between them. This CDR3 is built from 14 residues. CDR3 amino acids: CASSLENEWNEQFF. As DNA, the CDR3 is TGTGCCAGCTCACTAGAAAACGAGTGGAATGAGCAGTTCTTC.

In nucleotides, the CDR3 is TGTGCCAGCAGCGTAGAGACTAGCGGGAGTGATACGCAGTATTTT. It encodes CASSVETSGSDTQYF. The chain has TRBV9 and TRBJ2-3, with 12 bases matching TRBD2. The CDR3 is 15 amino acids. The trim removed 0 bases at V and 6 bases at J, leaving 2 bases unmatched. CDR1 SGDLS and CDR2 YYNGEE come from the germline V gene.

This chain joins TRBV10-1 and TRBJ2-1; tentatively, D is TRBD1 (6 bases). V was shortened by 4 bases and J by 5 bases, with 9 bases between the two germline ends. CDR1 WNHNN and CDR2 SYGVQD come from the germline V gene (reference sequence). The CDR3 runs to 13 residues. The CDR3 DNA sequence: TGCGCCAGCAGTGTACAGGGCCACAATGAGCAGTTCTTC. Its protein product is CASSVQGHNEQFF.

The rearrangement joins TRBV28 to TRBJ2-3; TRBD2 matches 15 bases. This CDR3 comprises 20 residues. Per germline, CDR1 MDHEN and CDR2 SYDVKM. With 2 bases clipped from V and 2 bases from J, the junction kept 11 bases outside the gene matches. The CDR3 DNA sequence: TGTGCCAGCAGTTTAGGATACGGACTAGCGGGAGGGTCCTCCACAGATACGCAGTATTTT. This gives the protein CASSLGYGLAGGSSTDTQYF. Supplemented by reference TRBV28 and TRBJ2-3, the full variable domain reads DVKVTQSSRYLVKRTGEKVFLECVQDMDHENMFWYRQDPGLGLRLIYFSYDVKMKEKGDIPEGYSVSREKKERFSLILESASTNQTSMYLCASSLGYGLAGGSSTDTQYFGPGTRLTVL.

The chain employs TRBV6-5 and TRBJ2-5; a possible D gene is TRBD1 (6 bases). The length of the CDR3 is 12 residues. V was cut by 4 bases and J by 3 bases, with 6 bases left in between. CDR1 and CDR2 from the germline V gene are MNHEY and SVGAGI. The CDR3 region is CASSSGEETQYF. CDR3 bases: TGTGCCAGCAGTTCAGGGGAAGAGACCCAGTACTTC.

The J gene is TRBJ2-3, the V gene TRBV7-6; 11 bases align to TRBD2. The length of the CDR3 is 15 residues. Germline CDR1 SGHVS, CDR2 FNYEAQ. The V and J ends lost 3 bases and 3 bases, in that order; junction bases with no gene match: 2. This chain's CDR3 is CASSFRTSGTDTQYF. The DNA for the CDR3 is TGTGCCAGCAGCTTTCGGACTAGCGGGACAGATACGCAGTATTTT.

CDR3 coding DNA: TGCGCCAGCAGCCAAACTAGCGGCAACGGGGAGCTGTTTTTT. Amino acids: CASSQTSGNGELFF. The chain joins TRBV4-1 to TRBJ2-2, with 8 bases matching TRBD2. Germline V gives CDR1 MGHRA, CDR2 YSYEKL. CDR3 length: 14 residues. V was pared by 2 bases and J by 7 bases, with 3 bases of the junction left unmatched.

The rearrangement links TRBV28 to TRBJ2-7; TRBD1 matches at 7 bases. With V trimmed by 2 bases and J by 6 bases, 4 bases remained unmatched. This CDR3 region has 13 residues. CDR1 and CDR2 (germline): MDHEN, SYDVKM. CDR3: CASSLVAGGEQYF. The CDR3 nucleotides are TGTGCCAGCAGTTTAGTCGCAGGGGGCGAGCAGTACTTC.

This sequence joins TRBV28 and TRBJ1-1; perhaps TRBD1 as D (5 bases). CDR1 is MDHEN and CDR2 is SYDVKM in the germline V gene. The CDR3 runs 12 residues. Trimming took 5 bases from V and 10 from J, leaving 14 bases between them. CDR3 in amino acids: CASSPRGGAAFF. The CDR3 nucleotides read TGTGCCAGCAGTCCCCGGGGGGGTGCAGCTTTCTTT.

The CDR3 protein is CATSRRTSGDEQYF. The CDR3 DNA is TGTGCCACCAGCAGACGGACCTCAGGTGACGAGCAGTACTTC. The V and J genes are TRBV15 and TRBJ2-5; no clear D. The J call may be in error: the DNA end matches TRBJ2-7 better. The CDR3 totals 14 residues. The germline gives CDR1 LNHNV, CDR2 YYDKDF (reference sequence).